The clone carrying this T cell receptor (beta chain) appeared many times. What it binds is unknown. These data originate in a study of T cells in Graves' hyperthyroidism and ophthalmopathy. Study-wide points: The blood repertoire included most of the expanded thyroid clonotypes above 0.001.

RNA transcripts served as the template for amplifying TCR beta CDR3 regions. Primed by the HTBI set, a first-round RT-PCR was run on the TCR CDR3. TCRdb reprocessed the multiplex PCR reads via MiXCR and lists one record per CDR3 protein. The sample lists 300,000 to 400,000 distinct CDR3 sequences; approximately 17% were seen once. V lost 5 bases, J lost 1 base, and 10 bases stayed unmatched. Germline assignment: CDR1 LNHDA and CDR2 SQIVND (reference sequence). The CDR3 extends over 16 amino acids. The genes are TRBV19 and TRBJ1-1; 7 nucleotides match TRBD1. Sequencing input: blood. This TCR derives from a young man with Graves' ophthalmopathy. The CDR3 region is CASSVQGTGANTEAFF. As DNA, the CDR3 is TGTGCCAGTAGTGTACAGGGGACGGGGGCGAACACTGAAGCTTTCTTT.